The rows below give T cell receptor beta chains drawn from one sample of a study of cytotoxic CD8 clonotypes in ibrutinib-treated CLL. Measured with immunoSEQ multiplex PCR; TCRdb has only the in-frame clones, and not every one. The profile shows approximately 23,000 clones, 75% of them singletons. The sample consisted of PBMCs, taken before ibrutinib treatment. The receptors derive from a human donor with chronic lymphocytic leukemia. Each CDR3 is given with its conserved first and last residue.

>TRBV25-1
CASSEQGTYEKLFF
>TRBV18
CASSYSPTGANEQFF
>TRBV6-5
CASRGGLNEQFF
>TRBV5-1
CASSLGDSGNTIYF
>TRBV5-1
CASSFSGQGWEQFF
>TRBV7-3
CASSRPTALRPNYGYTF
>TRBV4-1
CASSQGLGFTEAFF
>TRBV6-1
CASSEMTGQHTDTQYF
>TRBV27
CASSSGNQPQHF
>TRBV19
CASSGTGGRQPQHF
>TRBV30
CAWSVPGGTYEQYF
>TRBV4-1
CASSGRGGTGELFF
>TRBV28
CASSFPIYNEQFF
>TRBV19
CASKMSSYNEQFF
>TRBV7-2
CASSLTGKRVTEAFF
>TRBV2
CASSARQGNQPQHF
>TRBV25-1
CASSRANPLHF
>TRBV15
CATSRVTSGRARETQYF
>TRBV6-5
CASSPGGMNEKLFF
>TRBV5-1
CASSEGQGSGEQYF
>TRBV28
CASSKMRDTEAFF
>TRBV30
CAWRTGSGGYTF
>TRBV27
CASRKTDNQPQHF
>TRBV21-1
CASSKDKGQDPSDYEQYF
>TRBV6-6
CASSTSTAGGNTIYF
>TRBV19
CASSTTPTYEQYF
>TRBV18
CASSPRGLSSTDTQYF
>TRBV6-1
CASRPGQGIRYF
>TRBV7-9
CASSSLAGGLRNQPQHF
>TRBV11-2
CASSSGLAGTRSYEQYF
>TRBV28
CASSFGGARGNTIYF
>TRBV5-6
CASSLPSTQRAFMNTEAFF
>TRBV6-1
CASSLPGEGDTEAFF
>TRBV10-3
CAISSTASLNIQYF
>TRBV28
CASTQSPTGVYGYTF
>TRBV27
CATRGLGEKLFF
>TRBV18
CASSSGGNTEAFF
>TRBV18
CASSPQTSYNEQFF
>TRBV4-1
CASSKVSLAGGLTDTQYF
>TRBV6-5
CASSYQTGPYEQYF